This TCR beta chain was obtained from a study of cytomegalovirus exposure and HLA in healthy donors. Points from the study as a whole: Other equally common chains were less clonally expanded than HLA-associated TCR beta chains, a later analysis showed.

Details on this clone: Its antigen is still unknown.

J was trimmed by 13 bases and V by 1 base; bases with no gene match: 12. The germline gives CDR1 LNHNV, CDR2 YYDKDF (reference sequence). The CDR3 is 15 amino acids. Use of 60 Vbeta and 13 Jbeta primers characterized the PCR. The protocol was immunoSEQ multiplex PCR, while the TCRdb copy is restricted to in-frame clones and leaves out a portion. The table includes roughly 120,000 clones, 75% to 85% detected once. Sequencing was carried out using PBMCs. The chain joins TRBV15 to TRBJ1-5; 8 bases are shared with TRBD1. The receptor comes from a man between 35 and 55 years old in good health and CMV-seronegative. The CDR3 nucleotides read TGTGCCACCAGCAGAGGATCAGGGGGCATGTACCCTCAGCATTTT. Translation: CATSRGSGGMYPQHF.